The 15 T cell receptor beta chains below all came from one sample that was sequenced in a study of identical twins' blood T cells. TCRdb analysed the 5' RACE reads with MiXCR anew, one entry per CDR3 protein. The sample lists fewer than 450,000 distinct CDR3 sequences; roughly 31% were seen once. The specimen sequenced was PBMCs. These receptors originate from a woman between 18 and 55 years old in good health.

CDR3 residues: CASSTVRGVSSYNEQFF. The CDR3 bases are TGTGCCAGCAGCACGGTAAGGGGGGTGTCCTCCTACAATGAGCAGTTCTTC. The chain employs TRBV21-1 and TRBJ2-1; the tabulated D call, TRBD1, remains unverified against the DNA. TRBV21-1 is a listed pseudogene. This CDR3 region has 17 residues.

V and J are TRBV5-1 and TRBJ2-1; the match to TRBD1 covers 8 bases. V shed 2 bases, J shed 9 bases, and the junction held 7 bases outside the gene matches. From germline, CDR1 is SGHRS and CDR2 YFSETQ. CDR3 size: 14 residues. The CDR3 protein is CASSFGQGYGEQFF. The CDR3 nucleotides are TGCGCCAGCAGCTTTGGACAGGGATATGGTGAGCAGTTCTTC.

The chain employs TRBV7-9 and TRBJ1-1, with D possibly being TRBD1 (5 bases). Germline values: CDR1 SEHNR, CDR2 FQNEAQ (reference sequence). CDR3 length: 14 amino acids. Between the trimmed V and J ends, which lost 0 bases and 6 bases, there was a span of 11 bases. CDR3 amino acids: CASSLARGMAEAFF. The DNA of the CDR3 is TGTGCCAGCAGCTTAGCTAGGGGAATGGCTGAAGCTTTCTTT. Using reference TRBV7-9 and TRBJ1-1 for the parts outside the CDR3, the full variable domain is DTGVSQNPRHKITKRGQNVTFRCDPISEHNRLYWYRQTLGQGPEFLTYFQNEAQLEKSRLLSDRFSAERPKGSFSTLEIQRTEQGDSAMYLCASSLARGMAEAFFGQGTRLTVV.

This chain connects TRBV6-6 to TRBJ2-1; 7 nucleotides align to TRBD1. Germline CDR1 and CDR2: MNHNY and SVGAGI (reference sequence). The CDR3 loop spans 15 amino acids. V was clipped by 4 bases and J by 5 bases; unmatched bases: 8. The CDR3 reads CASSSRGLEHNEQFF. In nucleotides, the CDR3 is TGTGCCAGCAGTTCGAGGGGGCTTGAGCACAATGAGCAGTTCTTC.

This clonotype was found a few times. This chain uses TRBV10-1 with TRBJ2-3; unclear D gene. Germline V gene sequence: CDR1 WNHNN, CDR2 SYGVQD (reference sequence). The CDR3 is 14 residues long. The V end lost 0 bases, the J end lost 4 bases, and 8 bases lay between the germline ends. CDR3 coding DNA: TGCGCCAGCAGTGAGTCGATGGTCCCAGATACGCAGTATTTT. The encoded protein is CASSESMVPDTQYF.

This clonotype was recorded at least ten times. This chain joins TRBV20-1 and TRBJ2-3; no clear D. From germline, CDR1 is DFQATT and CDR2 SNEGSKA (reference sequence). CDR3 length: 12 residues. V was clipped by 4 bases and J by 6 bases, with 11 bases between them. The CDR3: CSATSRLDTQYF. CDR3 bases: TGCAGTGCTACCAGCCGGTTGGATACGCAGTATTTT.

This clonotype has more than one count but fewer than ten. The rearrangement uses TRBV7-8 and TRBJ2-1; D not certain. Germline assignment: CDR1 SGHVS and CDR2 FQNEAQ. V shed 5 bases and J shed 8 bases, with 7 bases lying between them. This CDR3 is 11 amino acids long. This CDR3 reads CASSIRYEQFF. DNA of the CDR3: TGTGCCAGCAGCATCAGATATGAGCAGTTCTTC. The variable domain in full, completed from reference TRBV7-8 and TRBJ2-1, reads GAGVSQSPRYKVAKRGQDVALRCDPISGHVSLFWYQQALGQGPEFLTYFQNEAQLDKSGLPSDRFFAERPEGSVSTLKIQRTQQEDSAVYLCASSIRYEQFFGPGTRLTVL.

The CDR3 nucleotides are TGTGCCAGCTCACCTCAGGGTGCGGGCTCCACTGAAGCTTTCTTT. It is translated as CASSPQGAGSTEAFF. The genes are TRBV18 and TRBJ1-1; D may be TRBD1 (5 bases). CDR1 KGHSH and CDR2 LQKENI come from the germline V gene. This CDR3 is 15 amino acids long. V lost 3 bases, J lost 4 bases, and 15 bases lay in between.

This clonotype was detected a few times. V is TRBV7-9 and J is TRBJ1-4; D not resolved. Trimming removed 3 bases at V and 5 bases at J, with 7 bases between. The CDR3 totals 13 residues. Per germline, CDR1 SEHNR and CDR2 FQNEAQ (reference sequence). The CDR3 region is CASSFGGNEKLFF. The CDR3 DNA reads TGTGCCAGCAGCTTTGGAGGGAATGAAAAACTGTTTTTT.

The J gene is TRBJ1-4, the V gene TRBV29-1; 8 nucleotides agree with TRBD1. Germline CDR1 is SQVTM and CDR2 is ANQGSEA. This CDR3 comprises 19 residues. Germline trimming cut 4 bases from V and 0 bases from J; bases unmatched to any gene: 16. CDR3 residues: CSVARLTGQGKPTNEKLFF. Here the CDR3 DNA reads TGCAGCGTTGCACGACTAACAGGACAGGGTAAACCAACTAATGAAAAACTGTTTTTT. Using reference TRBV29-1 and TRBJ1-4 for the parts outside the CDR3, the full variable domain is SAVISQKPSRDICQRGTSLTIQCQVDSQVTMMFWYRQQPGQSLTLIATANQGSEATYESGFVIDKFPISRPNLTFSTLTVSNMSPEDSSIYLCSVARLTGQGKPTNEKLFFGSGTQLSVL.

The sample holds many counts of this clonotype. The chain links TRBV7-9 to TRBJ2-3, with a tentative D call TRBD1 (6 bases). Trimming pared 3 bases from V and 5 bases from J, leaving 12 bases between. The V gene's germline CDR1 is SEHNR and CDR2 FQNEAQ (reference sequence). The CDR3 runs to 14 residues. The CDR3 DNA reads TGTGCCAGCAGCTTTGCAGGGGCTGGAGATACGCAGTATTTT. Its protein product is CASSFAGAGDTQYF.

This clonotype has a handful of counts. The chain has TRBV20-1 and TRBJ2-1; no clear D gene. In germline, CDR1 is DFQATT, CDR2 SNEGSKA (reference sequence). Trimming removed 6 bases at V and 6 bases at J, with 9 bases between. The CDR3 runs 11 residues. The CDR3 region has the DNA TGCAGTGCCGTACTAAGCAATGAGCAGTTCTTC. It is translated as CSAVLSNEQFF.

V and J are TRBV7-2 and TRBJ1-5; no definite D call. V lost 1 base, J lost 8 bases, and 9 bases lay in between. Germline values: CDR1 SGHTA, CDR2 FQGNSA. This CDR3 has 13 amino acids. CDR3 protein: CASSLVIDKPQHF. For the CDR3, the DNA is TGTGCCAGCAGCTTAGTGATCGACAAGCCCCAGCATTTT.

As concerns this clonotype: A much larger clone lies a single base off, so this may be a read error. The V gene is TRBV4-3, the J gene TRBJ1-1; D is ambiguous. Trimming pared 2 bases from V and 6 bases from J, leaving 4 bases between. The germline gives CDR1 LGHNA, CDR2 YSLEER. The CDR3 extends over 11 amino acids. This CDR3 is CASSQWPEAFF. The CDR3 bases are TGCGCCAGCAGCCAATGGCCTGAAGCTTTCTTT.

This clonotype was observed a handful of times. The gene calls are TRBV29-1 and TRBJ1-3; unclear D gene. CDR1 is SQVTM, CDR2 ANQGSEA, per germline. Trimming took 5 bases from V and 1 from J, leaving 12 bases between them. CDR3 length equals 14 residues. The CDR3 coding sequence is TGCAGCGTTAGGAAGCTTGGATCTGGAAACACCATATATTTT. Translating it yields CSVRKLGSGNTIYF.